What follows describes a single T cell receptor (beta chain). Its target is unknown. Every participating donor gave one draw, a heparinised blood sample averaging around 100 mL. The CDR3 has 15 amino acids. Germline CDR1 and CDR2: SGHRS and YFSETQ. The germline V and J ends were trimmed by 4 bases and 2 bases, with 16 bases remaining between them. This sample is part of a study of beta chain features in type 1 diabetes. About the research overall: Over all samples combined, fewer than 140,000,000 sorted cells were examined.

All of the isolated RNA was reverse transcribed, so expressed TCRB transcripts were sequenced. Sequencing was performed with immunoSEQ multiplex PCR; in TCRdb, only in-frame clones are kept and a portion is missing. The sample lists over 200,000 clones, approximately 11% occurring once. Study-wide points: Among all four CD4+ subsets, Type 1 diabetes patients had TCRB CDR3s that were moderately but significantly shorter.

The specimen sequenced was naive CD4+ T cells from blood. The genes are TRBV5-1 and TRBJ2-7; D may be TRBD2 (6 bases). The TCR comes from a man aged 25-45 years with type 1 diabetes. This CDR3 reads CASSPRGGLTYEQYF. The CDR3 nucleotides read TGCGCCAGCAGCCCCCGCGGAGGGTTAACCTACGAGCAGTACTTC.